Below are 5 T cell receptor beta chains sequenced from a single sample in a study of OX40 agonist ivuxolimab in advanced cancers. Sequencing used immunoSEQ multiplex PCR; TCRdb keeps in-frame clones, though not all of them. The data contain some 23,000 clones, approximately 90% of them seen just once; the ten biggest clones take up 49%. The specimen was CD4+ or CD8+ T cells sorted from blood, collected in a trial of the OX40 agonist ivuxolimab. These receptor sequences come from an adult with an advanced solid tumor such as melanoma, head and neck, liver or kidney cancer.

The rearrangement uses TRBV2 and TRBJ2-2; 7 nucleotides agree with TRBD1. V gave up 9 bases and J gave up 0 bases; unmatched junction bases: 13. Looked up from germline, CDR1 is SNHLY and CDR2 is FYNNEI. This CDR3 region has 17 residues. Written as DNA, the CDR3 is TGTGCCAGTTCCTTTGACAGGGTTAGCGCGAACACCGGGGAGCTGTTTTTT. Its translation: CASSFDRVSANTGELFF.

This chain joins TRBV6-1 and TRBJ2-7, with 7 bases fitting TRBD2. This CDR3 spans 15 amino acids. Germline V gene sequence: CDR1 MNHNS, CDR2 SASEGT. V gave up 5 bases and J gave up 7 bases; unmatched junction bases: 14. The CDR3 DNA sequence: TGTGCCAGCAGTCGACTAGCACAGACACTAGAGGAGCAGTACTTC. Its protein is CASSRLAQTLEEQYF.

The chain carries TRBV6-5 and TRBJ2-2; D is unresolved. Germline CDR1 reads MNHEY; CDR2 reads SVGAGI. The CDR3 extends over 12 amino acids. Trimming took 6 bases from V and 6 from J, leaving 8 bases between them. CDR3 nucleotides: TGTGCCAGCAGCCCCTTCCCCGGGGAGCTGTTTTTT. It encodes CASSPFPGELFF.

V usage is TRBV10-2 and J usage is TRBJ1-1; D uncertain. The CDR3 length is 11 residues. Per germline, CDR1 WSHSY and CDR2 SAAADI. V dropped 6 bases and J dropped 1 base, with 3 bases sitting between them. The DNA of the CDR3 is TGCGCCAGCAGGAGGAACACTGAAGCTTTCTTT. Its translation is CASRRNTEAFF.

The CDR3 DNA reads TGTGCCAGCTCACCACCCCAGGGCGAGGGGGAGACCCAGTACTTC. Translation: CASSPPQGEGETQYF. V is TRBV18 and J is TRBJ2-5; possibly TRBD1 or TRBD2 for D (5 bases each). The germline CDR1 and CDR2 sequences are KGHSH and LQKENI. This CDR3 has 15 residues. Trimming cost V 0 bases and J 5 bases, with 13 bases left between them.